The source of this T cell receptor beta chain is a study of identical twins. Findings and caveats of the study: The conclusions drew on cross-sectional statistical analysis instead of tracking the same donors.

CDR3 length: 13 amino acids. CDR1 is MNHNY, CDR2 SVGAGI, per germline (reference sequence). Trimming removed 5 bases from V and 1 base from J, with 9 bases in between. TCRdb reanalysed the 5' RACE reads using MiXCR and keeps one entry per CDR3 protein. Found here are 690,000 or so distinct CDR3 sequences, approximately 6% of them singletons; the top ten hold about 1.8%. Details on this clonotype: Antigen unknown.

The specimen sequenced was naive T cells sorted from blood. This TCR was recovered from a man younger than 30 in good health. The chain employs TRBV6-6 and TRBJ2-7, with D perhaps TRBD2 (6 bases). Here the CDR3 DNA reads TGTGCCAGCAGTAAAGGGACTTCCTACGAGCAGTACTTC. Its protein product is CASSKGTSYEQYF.